Listed below are T cell receptor beta chains from one sample, sequenced in a study of cytomegalovirus exposure and HLA in healthy donors. TCRdb's copy holds only in-frame clones and misses some; the assay was immunoSEQ multiplex PCR. The data contain 310,000 or so clones, around nine tenths of them singletons. Sequenced: PBMCs. The source is a woman aged 18-29 years in good health and CMV-seronegative. The CDR3 runs from the conserved cysteine through the conserved F or W. Each record gives: J gene, D gene, V gene, clone size, CDR3 length, CDR3 protein, CDR3 DNA. D genes are given only for firm matches. Size values are once, few and many counts, or a class for expanded clones, and some rows have none.

TRBJ1-2 TRBD1 TRBV13 NA 16 CASSLWGTVPYYGYTF TGTGCCAGCAGCCTATGGGGGACAGTACCTTACTATGGCTACACCTTC
TRBJ2-2 TRBD2 TRBV6-5 once 12 CASNRGGGELFF TGTGCCAGCAATCGGGGGGGCGGGGAGCTGTTTTTT
TRBJ2-5 NA TRBV25-1 NA 13 CASSARGSQAQYF TGTGCCAGCAGTGCCCGGGGTAGCCAGGCCCAGTACTTC
TRBJ2-1 TRBD1 TRBV5-1 NA 13 CASSQTGYNEQFF TGCGCCAGCAGCCAGACAGGGTACAATGAGCAGTTCTTC
TRBJ2-7 TRBD1 TRBV6-6 NA 13 CASGQGTYYEQYF TGTGCCAGCGGACAGGGGACCTACTACGAGCAGTACTTC
TRBJ2-7 TRBD2 TRBV4-2 NA 15 CASSQDRSGGDEQYF TGTGCCAGCAGCCAAGATAGGAGCGGGGGGGACGAGCAGTACTTC
TRBJ1-1 TRBD1 TRBV19 once 16 CASNRNRGQWNTEAFF TGTGCCAGTAACAGAAATAGGGGACAGTGGAACACTGAAGCTTTCTTT
TRBJ2-2 TRBD2 TRBV29-1 NA 18 CSVEDKGLAATNTGELFF TGCAGCGTTGAAGATAAGGGACTAGCGGCCACGAACACCGGGGAGCTGTTTTTT
TRBJ2-7 TRBD2 TRBV7-8 NA 19 CASSPPLGLAGGRRDEQYF TGTGCCAGCAGCCCCCCGTTGGGACTAGCGGGGGGCCGGCGGGACGAGCAGTACTTC
TRBJ1-1 TRBD1 TRBV15 NA 16 CATTRDRASTNTEAFF TGTGCCACCACCCGAGACAGGGCCTCAACGAACACTGAAGCTTTCTTT
TRBJ2-1 TRBD2 TRBV19 NA 15 CASRTTSGAYNEQFF TGTGCCAGTAGGACGACTAGCGGGGCCTACAATGAGCAGTTCTTC
TRBJ2-2 NA TRBV9 NA 16 CASSETPGQNTGELFF TGTGCCAGCAGCGAAACTCCGGGACAGAACACCGGGGAGCTGTTTTTT
TRBJ1-6 NA TRBV6-1 once 11 CASSRQTPLHF TGTGCCAGCAGCCGACAGACCCCCCTCCACTTT
TRBJ2-3 NA TRBV7-9 NA 12 CSSSFGRDTQYF TGTTCCAGCAGCTTTGGGAGGGATACGCAGTATTTT
TRBJ2-7 NA TRBV5-1 NA 15 CASSLGTLASYEQYF TGCGCCAGCAGCTTGGGGACATTAGCCTCCTACGAGCAGTACTTC
TRBJ2-3 TRBD1 TRBV18 NA 12 CASSQGADTQYF TGTGCCAGCTCACAGGGGGCGGATACGCAGTATTTT
TRBJ2-1 NA TRBV27 NA 15 CASSLVGGSYNEQFF TGTGCCAGCAGCCTCGTAGGGGGCTCCTACAATGAGCAGTTCTTC
TRBJ2-1 TRBD2 TRBV7-9 NA 17 CASSLRTGGGSVDEQFF TGTGCCAGCAGCCTCAGGACGGGAGGTGGTTCGGTCGATGAGCAGTTCTTC
TRBJ2-3 TRBD2 TRBV9 NA 16 CASSVDLAGGADTQYF TGTGCCAGCAGCGTCGATCTAGCGGGGGGAGCAGATACGCAGTATTTT
TRBJ2-5 NA TRBV9 NA 15 CASSVGGTSTETQYF TGTGCCAGCAGCGTAGGTGGGACATCCACAGAGACCCAGTACTTC
TRBJ2-7 TRBD2 TRBV5-1 NA 15 CASSLGLATSYEQYF TGCGCCAGCAGCTTGGGACTAGCGACTTCCTACGAGCAGTACTTC
TRBJ2-1 TRBD1 TRBV5-4 NA 17 CASSKGQGAWDYNEQFF TGTGCCAGCAGCAAAGGACAGGGGGCTTGGGATTACAATGAGCAGTTCTTC
TRBJ2-7 NA TRBV11-2 NA 12 CASSGGTYEQYF TGTGCCAGCTCAGGAGGAACCTACGAGCAGTACTTC